The next 11 T cell receptor beta chains were all read from a single sample in a study of blood T cell repertoires in COVID-19. TCRdb's copy holds only in-frame clones and misses some; the assay was immunoSEQ multiplex PCR. The sample shows a few hundred thousand clones, around 89% of them seen only once. Sample: PBMCs or T cells enriched from blood (not recorded which). These TCRs come from a man aged 25-45 years who had been exposed to COVID-19.

The genes are TRBV3-1 (or the pseudogene TRBV3-2) and TRBJ2-1, with 10 bases that match TRBD1. CDR1 LGHDT and CDR2 YNNKEL come from the germline V gene (reference sequence). The V gene end was trimmed by 0 bases and the J gene end by 6 bases; junction bases not matched to a gene: 11. This CDR3 comprises 18 residues. DNA of the CDR3: TGTGCCAGCAGCCAAGAGGTCCCGGGACAGGGGTTCTTCAATGAGCAGTTCTTC. Amino acid sequence: CASSQEVPGQGFFNEQFF.

The genes are TRBV5-6 and TRBJ1-3; the match to TRBD1 covers 7 bases. The junction had 4 bases not matched to a gene; V was cut back by 3 bases and J by 1 base. This CDR3 is 15 amino acids long. The germline gives CDR1 SGHDT, CDR2 YYEEEE. The CDR3 is CASSSLDRSGNTIYF. CDR3 DNA: TGTGCCAGCAGCTCCTTGGACAGGTCTGGAAACACCATATATTTT.

The rearrangement links TRBV15 to TRBJ2-3; TRBD1 matches 9 bases. The V gene's germline CDR1 is LNHNV and CDR2 YYDKDF (reference sequence). The ends lost 6 bases at V and 9 bases at J; junction bases unmatched: 16. The CDR3 consists of 16 residues. The CDR3 reads CATRIEDRGFLGTQYF. Here the CDR3 DNA reads TGTGCCACCAGAATAGAGGACAGGGGATTTTTGGGCACGCAGTATTTT.

V is TRBV27 and J is TRBJ2-2; maybe TRBD1 (6 bases). Germline V gene lookup returns CDR1 MNHEY and CDR2 SMNVEV (reference sequence). The ends were cut back, 2 bases at V and 7 bases at J, with 8 bases in the middle. This CDR3 has 13 amino acids. The CDR3 DNA sequence: TGTGCCAGCAGTTTAGGGGGCGGCGGGGAGCTGTTTTTT. It specifies CASSLGGGGELFF.

The chain combines TRBV5-4 with TRBJ2-1; 7 bases are shared with TRBD2. This CDR3 comprises 14 residues. In germline, CDR1 is SGHNT, CDR2 YYREEE (reference sequence). V dropped 2 bases and J dropped 5; count of bases not matched to a gene: 4. CDR3 in amino acids: CASSFTGGHNEQFF. CDR3 coding DNA: TGTGCCAGCAGCTTCACGGGGGGACACAATGAGCAGTTCTTC.

The chain recombines TRBV9 with TRBJ2-5; D possibly corresponds to TRBD1 (6 bases). Trimming pared 0 bases from V and 1 base from J, leaving 10 bases between. Germline V lookup: CDR1 SGDLS, CDR2 YYNGEE. The CDR3 runs to 15 residues. CDR3 protein: CASSVAGAPQETQYF. The CDR3, as DNA: TGTGCCAGCAGCGTAGCAGGGGCCCCCCAAGAGACCCAGTACTTC.

The CDR3 DNA reads TGTGCCAGCAGCTCCGCCATCAAACCCGACAGTCACTATGGCTACACCTTC. Its translation is CASSSAIKPDSHYGYTF. This chain uses TRBV7-6 with TRBJ1-2; D is perhaps TRBD1 (5 bases). Trimming took off 4 bases at V and 3 bases at J, with 21 bases between the two ends. The germline gives CDR1 SGHVS, CDR2 FNYEAQ. The CDR3 runs 17 residues. Full variable domain (rest looked up from reference TRBV7-6 and TRBJ1-2): GAGVSQSPRYKVTKRGQDVALRCDPISGHVSLYWYRQALGQGPEFLTYFNYEAQQDKSGLPNDRFSAERPEGSISTLTIQRTEQRDSAMYRCASSSAIKPDSHYGYTFGSGTRLTVV.

The genes are TRBV4-2 and TRBJ2-1; 13 bases are shared with TRBD2. Trimming took 1 base from V and 4 from J; bases not matched to a gene: 7. Germline CDR1 LGHNA, CDR2 YNFKEQ. The CDR3 is 18 amino acids. The CDR3 sequence is CASSQGPKGLAGYNEQFF. The DNA for the CDR3 is TGTGCCAGCAGCCAAGGTCCGAAGGGACTAGCGGGATACAATGAGCAGTTCTTC.

This clone was observed a few times. The chain recombines TRBV25-1 with TRBJ2-7; no clear D gene. V was trimmed by 7 bases and J by 6 bases, leaving 13 bases between them. Germline assignment: CDR1 MGHDK and CDR2 SYGVNS. The CDR3 consists of 12 residues. The CDR3 reads CASTGSIGEQYF. CDR3 DNA: TGTGCCAGCACCGGGTCCATCGGCGAGCAGTACTTC.

The chain employs TRBV7-6 and TRBJ2-5; a weak D match, TRBD2 (6 bases). V dropped 8 bases and J dropped 2 bases, with 18 bases sitting between them. Germline lookup yields CDR1 SGHVS and CDR2 FNYEAQ. The CDR3 runs 15 residues. The DNA of the CDR3 is TGTGCCAGCTTTGCGTACGGGAGCCTTCAAGAGACCCAGTACTTC. This translates into CASFAYGSLQETQYF.

The rearrangement uses TRBV5-1 and TRBJ2-2; 12 bases agree with TRBD2. Germline values: CDR1 SGHRS, CDR2 YFSETQ. Losses at the gene ends were 2 bases for V and 6 bases for J; bases not matched to a gene: 5. This CDR3 has 16 amino acids. As DNA, the CDR3 is TGCGCCAGCAGCTTTCTGCTAGCGGGGGGGCCCGGGGAGCTGTTTTTT. This sequence encodes CASSFLLAGGPGELFF. The full variable domain, with the rest looked up from reference TRBV5-1 and TRBJ2-2, is KAGVTQTPRYLIKTRGQQVTLSCSPISGHRSVSWYQQTPGQGLQFLFEYFSETQRNKGNFPGRFSGRQFSNSRSEMNVSTLELGDSALYLCASSFLLAGGPGELFFGEGSRLTVL.